This TCR beta chain was documented in a study of PD-L1 blockade in urothelial cancer. On the study more broadly: At 6 weeks and at 3 weeks (second dose) after treatment start, blood was analyzed.

Time point reported: pretreatment peripheral blood. Overall study findings and caveats: Where pretreatment blood TCR clonality fell below the median, better survival was predicted. Durable-benefit patients had greater expansion of tumor-associated blood clones at 3 weeks.

V lost 1 base and J lost 3, with 6 bases in between. The CDR3 extends over 13 amino acids. The germline gives CDR1 SEHNR, CDR2 FQNEAQ (reference sequence). Regarding this clone: Its antigen remains unidentified.

Clones were read by immunoSEQ multiplex PCR, and TCRdb kept only the in-frame ones, dropping some. The data contain about 76,000 clones, 90% of them seen just once; the ten biggest clones take up under 6%. Here the sequenced sample was PBMCs, taken around atezolizumab (anti-PD-L1) treatment. The V call is TRBV7-9, the J call TRBJ1-2; D not resolved. This TCR derives from a man between 65 and 80 years old with urothelial cancer. As DNA, the CDR3 is TGTGCCAGCAGCTTAGATAGCGACTATGGCTACACCTTC. It specifies CASSLDSDYGYTF.